The next 10 T cell receptor beta chains were all read from a single sample in a study of CD8+CD57+ T cells in acquired aplastic anemia. According to the study, genomic DNA was the template for TCR beta VDJ and CDR3 profiling. One entry per CDR3 protein results from TCRdb running MiXCR on the reads. This table holds just over 450,000 distinct CDR3 sequences, 25% to 40% found once. Individuals selected for sequencing had exhibited CD8+CD57+ cell expansion on flow cytometry. The sequencing input was sorted CD4+, CD8+, or CD8+CD57+ T cells (not recorded which) from PBMCs. Receptor source: a human donor with aplastic anemia.

This chain links TRBV20-1 with TRBJ2-4; D is perhaps TRBD2 (6 bases). Trimming removed 3 bases at V and 1 base at J, with 10 bases between. The CDR3 sequence is 14 residues long. Germline loops: CDR1 DFQATT, CDR2 SNEGSKA (reference sequence). CDR3 nucleotides: TGCAGTGCTAGGACTAGTAAGGCCAAAAACATTCAGTACTTC. It is translated as CSARTSKAKNIQYF.

The genes are TRBV7-2 and TRBJ1-1; 9 positions match TRBD1. Germline assignment: CDR1 SGHTA and CDR2 FQGNSA. After removal of 5 bases from V and 10 bases from J, the junction contained 5 bases not matched to a gene. The CDR3 contains 12 residues. The CDR3, as DNA: TGTGCCAGCAGCCAGGACAGGGGATCAGCTTTCTTT. Encoded protein: CASSQDRGSAFF.

This clonotype was seen ten or more times. The V gene is TRBV2, the J gene TRBJ1-6, with D perhaps TRBD1 (6 bases). The germline V and J ends were trimmed by 6 bases and 10 bases, with 16 bases remaining between them. Per germline, CDR1 SNHLY and CDR2 FYNNEI. The CDR3 totals 14 residues. The CDR3 protein is CASRPTYRDSPLHF. The CDR3 bases are TGTGCCAGCAGACCCACCTACAGGGACTCACCCCTCCACTTT. The full variable domain, completed using reference TRBV2 and TRBJ1-6, is EPEVTQTPSHQVTQMGQEVILRCVPISNHLYFYWYRQILGQKVEFLVSFYNNEISEKSEIFDDQFSVERPDGSNFTLKIRSTKLEDSAMYFCASRPTYRDSPLHFGNGTRLTVT.

Regarding this clonotype: A single base separates this from a much larger clone, so it may be a read error. The CDR3 carries no conserved terminal phenylalanine or tryptophan, so it likely arises from a read error. The gene calls are TRBV19 and TRBJ1-5, with TRBD1 matching over 11 bases. J lost 4 bases, V lost 2 bases, and 1 base had no gene match. The CDR3 runs 15 residues. Germline V gene sequence: CDR1 LNHDA, CDR2 SQIVND (reference sequence). The DNA for the CDR3 is TGTGCCAGTAGTATAAGGGACAGGGGGAATCAGCCCCAGCATCTT. Translation gives CASSIRDRGNQPQHL.

The sample holds a few counts of this clonotype. This rearrangement joins TRBV9 to TRBJ1-1, with a possible D match to TRBD1 (5 bases). Germline V CDR1 and CDR2: SGDLS, YYNGEE. The V and J ends lost 3 bases and 10 bases respectively, with 25 bases between them. CDR3 length equals 16 residues. Here the CDR3 reads CASSEVGASLLSGAFF. The CDR3 DNA reads TGTGCCAGCAGCGAGGTTGGGGCCTCCTTGTTATCCGGAGCTTTCTTT.

The chain has TRBV12-3 or TRBV12-4 and TRBJ1-3; no reliable D call. This CDR3 has 12 amino acids. The CDR3 loop is CTSRTEGNTIYF. Written as DNA, the CDR3 is TGTACCTCGCGGACGGAAGGAAACACCATATATTTT.

This chain connects TRBV19 to TRBJ2-1; TRBD2 matches at 10 bases. Germline V CDR1 and CDR2: LNHDA, SQIVND (reference sequence). Trimming took 1 base from V and 8 from J; bases not matched to a gene: 14. The CDR3 is 18 residues long. CDR3 sequence: CASSIVVRKASGSYEQFF. CDR3 in DNA: TGTGCCAGTAGTATAGTGGTAAGGAAGGCTAGCGGGAGCTATGAGCAGTTCTTC.

This clonotype was observed many times. The genes are TRBV20-1 and TRBJ1-6; TRBD1 might be the D (6 bases). CDR3 length: 15 residues. With 1 base removed from V and 9 bases from J, the gap between germline ends came to 16 bases. Germline V lookup: CDR1 DFQATT, CDR2 SNEGSKA (reference sequence). The CDR3 region is CSARAPDRAGSPLHF. CDR3 bases: TGCAGTGCTAGAGCTCCGGACAGAGCGGGTTCACCCCTCCACTTT.

The rearrangement links TRBV19 to TRBJ2-1, with TRBD2 matching 9 bases. V lost 4 bases and J lost 0; bases outside the gene matches: 4. CDR3 length: 16 amino acids. Germline CDR1 is LNHDA and CDR2 is SQIVND (reference sequence). CDR3 sequence reads: CASSTTSGGSYNEQFF. CDR3 nucleotides: TGTGCCAGTAGTACGACTAGCGGAGGCTCCTACAATGAGCAGTTCTTC.

The rearrangement uses TRBV4-1 and TRBJ1-6; D is undetermined. V lost 3 bases to trimming and J lost 5 bases, with 20 bases between them. CDR1 MGHRA and CDR2 YSYEKL come from the germline V gene. The CDR3 runs 18 residues. CDR3 DNA: TGCGCCAGCAGCCACCGACTTGGGCTGGGGAACGATAATTCACCCCTCCACTTT. The encoded protein is CASSHRLGLGNDNSPLHF.